The 9 T cell receptor beta chains below all came from one sample that was sequenced in a study of shared clonotypes between healthy human individuals (dated by TCRdb to about 2020). The library was made by the immunoSEQ multiplex PCR assay. Sourced from immuneACCESS, this table was stored by TCRdb with only in-frame sequences that have V and J called. A share of the clones is absent; for the studies checked, an unresolved V gene accounts for under half, and the remainder has no known explanation. The sample has roughly 2,000,000 clones on record, around 93% of them singletons. In total, the top ten clones hold less than 2% of the sample. For the CD8 naive samples, CD45RO-negative cells were positively selected for CCR7, yielding a CD45RA+CCR7+ population from which TemRA cells were excluded. Sequencing used naive CD8+ T cells from PBMCs. Interpreted using the paper, the cell subset or site label stands for: CD45RA+CCR7+. Receptor source: a man aged 18 to 29 in good health. Some clones in this sample may be carry-over from other donors' samples.

This chain links TRBV6-1 with TRBJ1-4; no definite D call. Trimming shortened V by 2 bases and J by 8 bases, and 15 bases separated the two germline ends. This CDR3 is built from 15 residues. CDR1 and CDR2 from the germline V gene are MNHNS and SASEGT. The CDR3: CASSERTVQGEKLFF. The CDR3 nucleotides are TGTGCCAGCAGTGAAAGGACGGTCCAAGGGGAAAAACTGTTTTTT.

The V call is TRBV9, the J call TRBJ2-7; weak D call: TRBD2 (5 bases). The V end was cut by 4 bases, the J end by 5 bases, with 13 bases between. The germline V gene encodes CDR1 SGDLS and CDR2 YYNGEE. The CDR3 runs 13 residues. This CDR3 is CASSPGSSHEQYF. The CDR3 DNA reads TGTGCCAGCAGCCCGGGGAGTTCCCACGAGCAGTACTTC.

CDR3 in DNA: TGTGCCAGTAGTGAGGGACTAGCGGGGCCCCATGAGCAGTTCTTC. It translates to CASSEGLAGPHEQFF. The chain uses TRBV19 and TRBJ2-1; 13 bases are a match to TRBD2. Germline V CDR1 and CDR2: LNHDA, SQIVND (reference sequence). V lost 5 bases, J lost 8 bases, and 6 bases stayed unmatched. The CDR3 is 15 residues long.

The J gene is TRBJ2-7, the V gene TRBV27; the D is unclear. Germline CDR1 and CDR2: MNHEY and SMNVEV (reference sequence). Trimming left V 5 bases short and J 0 bases short, with 8 bases between. The length of the CDR3 is 13 residues. CDR3 region: CASSPRNSYEQYF. For the CDR3, the DNA is TGTGCCAGCAGTCCGCGTAACTCCTACGAGCAGTACTTC.

This clone was observed once. J is TRBJ1-3 and V is TRBV4-1, with 7 bases lining up with TRBD1. V lost 3 bases and J lost 2; bases outside the gene matches: 7. The CDR3 extends over 16 amino acids. The germline V gene has CDR1 MGHRA and CDR2 YSYEKL. The CDR3, as DNA: TGCGCCAGCAGCCACGGACAGGTGACAGCTGGAAACACCATATATTTT. Encoded protein: CASSHGQVTAGNTIYF.

This clone was seen once. The V and J genes are TRBV7-9 and TRBJ2-2, with 10 bases that match TRBD2. The ends lost 3 bases at V and 6 bases at J; junction bases unmatched: 10. There are 17 residues in the CDR3. Germline CDR1 SEHNR, CDR2 FQNEAQ (reference sequence). The CDR3 DNA reads as TGTGCCAGCAGCTTTCCCCCCGGGACTAGCGTGTCCGGGGAGCTGTTTTTT. It is translated as CASSFPPGTSVSGELFF.

The chain has TRBV11-2 and TRBJ2-7; 7 bases fit TRBD2. The CDR3 sequence is 16 residues long. The J segment lost 2 bases and the V segment lost 0 bases, leaving 7 bases of the junction unmatched. Per the germline V gene, CDR1 is SGHAT and CDR2 is FQNNGV. CDR3 nucleotide sequence: TGTGCCAGCAGCTTAGACCGCCGGGACTATCCCTACGAGCAGTACTTC. Translating gives CASSLDRRDYPYEQYF.

The gene calls are TRBV6-6 and TRBJ2-7; D is undetermined. The CDR3 has 16 amino acids. Trimming removed 5 bases at V and 0 bases at J, with 17 bases between. Germline assignment: CDR1 MNHNY and CDR2 SVGAGI (reference sequence). CDR3 nucleotide sequence: TGTGCCAGCAGTACCTCTCATCGGCTCTCCTCCTACGAGCAGTACTTC. Its protein product is CASSTSHRLSSYEQYF.

Here the CDR3 DNA reads TGCGCCAGCTTAGATGGGTATTGGCGGGAGGGCTTCTACAATGAGCAGTTCTTC. Amino acid sequence: CASLDGYWREGFYNEQFF. V usage is TRBV10-1 and J usage is TRBJ2-1, with 9 bases that match TRBD2. V was clipped by 8 bases and J by 3 bases; unmatched bases: 17. Germline V gene data show CDR1 as WNHNN and CDR2 as SYGVQD (reference sequence). The CDR3 loop spans 18 amino acids.